Below, 25 T cell receptor beta chains from the same sample are listed, as sequenced in a study of cytomegalovirus exposure and HLA in healthy donors. TCRdb's table, derived via immunoSEQ multiplex PCR, lists solely in-frame clones and lacks some. Counted here are around 260,000 clones, roughly 91% occurring once; the ten biggest clones make up approximately 3.1%. Material for sequencing was PBMCs. Every receptor here comes from a woman in her 30s in good health and CMV-seronegative.

The rearrangement links TRBV7-9 to TRBJ2-2, with 12 bases fitting TRBD2. The germline V gene has CDR1 SEHNR and CDR2 FQNEAQ (reference sequence). J lost 6 bases, V lost 6 bases, and 11 bases had no gene match. This CDR3 has 17 residues. CDR3 protein: CASSQYSSGRAAGELFF. DNA of the CDR3: TGTGCCAGCAGTCAGTACTCTAGCGGGAGGGCCGCCGGGGAGCTGTTTTTT.

The chain combines TRBV4-3 with TRBJ2-7, with D possibly matching TRBD2 (6 bases). The CDR3 spans 20 residues. The germline V and J ends were trimmed by 1 base and 0 bases, with 25 bases remaining between them. The germline CDR1 and CDR2 sequences are LGHNA and YSLEER. The CDR3 coding sequence is TGCGCCAGCAGCCAAGTTGCTCCGGGAGTCTGGTCCGAGAGCTCCTACGAGCAGTACTTC. This translates into CASSQVAPGVWSESSYEQYF.

This clone was found a few times. The CDR3 loop is CSVEDPVSEQYF. In DNA form, the CDR3 reads TGCAGCGTTGAAGATCCAGTGTCCGAGCAGTACTTC. This chain connects TRBV29-1 to TRBJ2-7, with D unresolved. The germline CDR1 and CDR2 sequences are SQVTM and ANQGSEA. The CDR3 has 12 amino acids. Trimming pared 0 bases from V and 6 bases from J, leaving 9 bases between.

This clone was observed once. The chain has TRBV6-1 and TRBJ2-7, with TRBD1 matching 7 bases. There are 14 residues in the CDR3. The germline CDR1 and CDR2 sequences are MNHNS and SASEGT. V lost 4 bases and J lost 3; bases outside the gene matches: 6. CDR3 residues: CASSVETGYYEQYF. DNA for the CDR3: TGTGCCAGCAGTGTGGAGACAGGGTACTACGAGCAGTACTTC.

This chain links TRBV25-1 with TRBJ2-5; no clear D gene. Germline CDR1 MGHDK, CDR2 SYGVNS. The V gene lost 6 bases and the J gene lost 5 bases, with 16 bases spanning the gap. The CDR3 has 14 amino acids. CDR3 protein: CASSPALGLETQYF. CDR3 DNA: TGTGCCAGCAGCCCCGCCCTTGGGCTGGAGACCCAGTACTTC.

This chain uses TRBV27 with TRBJ2-7; 9 bases are a match to TRBD1. J gave up 3 bases and V 4 bases, and 7 bases lay outside the gene matches. CDR3 length equals 15 residues. Germline CDR1 MNHEY, CDR2 SMNVEV (reference sequence). CDR3 coding DNA: TGTGCCAGCAGTTGGACAGGGGTGTCCTTCTACGAGCAGTACTTC. Its translation: CASSWTGVSFYEQYF.

This clone was picked up a small number of times. The identical CDR3 is also encoded by other nucleotide sequences in the sample. The chain combines TRBV2 with TRBJ2-7, with 7 bases aligning to TRBD1. Germline CDR1 reads SNHLY; CDR2 reads FYNNEI. The CDR3 sequence is 14 residues long. Germline trimming cut 2 bases from V and 1 base from J; bases unmatched to any gene: 2. The CDR3 DNA is TGTGCCAGCAGTGAACAGGGGGAGTCCTACGAGCAGTACTTC. As protein: CASSEQGESYEQYF.

This chain uses TRBV11-2 with TRBJ1-2; possibly TRBD1 for D (6 bases). The CDR3 has 14 amino acids. Germline V lookup: CDR1 SGHAT, CDR2 FQNNGV. Trimming took 5 bases from V and 0 from J, leaving 10 bases between them. The CDR3 protein is CASSTRTANYGYTF. CDR3 bases: TGTGCCAGCAGCACGAGGACAGCTAACTATGGCTACACCTTC. Full variable domain (rest looked up from reference TRBV11-2 and TRBJ1-2): EAGVAQSPRYKIIEKRQSVAFWCNPISGHATLYWYQQILGQGPKLLIQFQNNGVVDDSQLPKDRFSAERLKGVDSTLKIQPAKLEDSAVYLCASSTRTANYGYTFGSGTRLTVV.

This clone was counted a single time. The genes are TRBV28 and TRBJ1-2; D is unclear. CDR1 is MDHEN, CDR2 SYDVKM, per germline. The length of the CDR3 is 14 residues. Trimming removed 6 bases from V and 8 bases from J, with 19 bases in between. In nucleotides, the CDR3 is TGTGCCAGCAGACTCGGGCCTACGAGTCGGGGCTACACCTTC. Translating gives CASRLGPTSRGYTF.

V is TRBV7-2 and J is TRBJ1-1; D not resolved. Trimming took off 5 bases at V and 7 bases at J, with 11 bases between the two ends. The CDR3 runs to 12 residues. Germline V lookup: CDR1 SGHTA, CDR2 FQGNSA. CDR3 nucleotide sequence: TGTGCCAGCAGCACCCCGACAAGTGAAGCTTTCTTT. Protein product: CASSTPTSEAFF.

The chain recombines TRBV28 with TRBJ2-3; D remains ambiguous. V was cut by 4 bases and J by 6 bases, with 11 bases left in between. The CDR3 length is 13 residues. In germline, CDR1 is MDHEN, CDR2 SYDVKM. For the CDR3, the DNA is TGTGCCAGCAGTTCCCATGGTACGGATACGCAGTATTTT. The encoded protein is CASSSHGTDTQYF.

The genes are TRBV18 and TRBJ1-1; 7 bases align to TRBD1. The CDR3 has 14 residues. V was pared by 3 bases and J by 7 bases, with 8 bases of the junction left unmatched. Per germline, CDR1 KGHSH and CDR2 LQKENI. The CDR3 region has the DNA TGTGCCAGCTCACCCTCCCTTGGACAGGTTGAAGCTTTCTTT. It translates to CASSPSLGQVEAFF.

As regards this clone: Distinct nucleotide sequences in the sample also encode this CDR3. The chain has TRBV27 and TRBJ2-7, with D unresolved. The CDR3 spans 13 residues. Deletions cut 2 bases from V and 2 bases from J, with 7 bases between. Germline CDR1 reads MNHEY; CDR2 reads SMNVEV (reference sequence). CDR3 protein: CASSLTETYEQYF. CDR3 nucleotides: TGTGCCAGCAGTTTAACAGAAACCTACGAGCAGTACTTC.

The chain employs TRBV6-1 and TRBJ2-7; the match to TRBD1 covers 7 bases. The CDR3 has 15 amino acids. Germline V gene data show CDR1 as MNHNS and CDR2 as SASEGT. Trimming at V came to 0 bases and at J to 0 bases, leaving 2 bases not matched to a gene. The CDR3: CASSEASGGSYEQYF. CDR3 in DNA: TGTGCCAGCAGTGAAGCTTCAGGGGGCTCCTACGAGCAGTACTTC.

The CDR3 DNA reads TGTGCCATCAGTGCACAGGGGAACACTGAAGCTTTCTTT. Translation: CAISAQGNTEAFF. V is TRBV10-3 and J is TRBJ1-1, with D tentatively TRBD1 (6 bases). Trimming removed 4 bases from V and 1 base from J, with 7 bases in between. The CDR3 is 13 amino acids. The germline CDR1 and CDR2 sequences are ENHRY and SYGVKD.

The chain links TRBV7-3 to TRBJ2-3, with D possibly matching TRBD1 (6 bases). The germline V gene encodes CDR1 SGHTA and CDR2 FQGTGA. The CDR3 consists of 14 residues. V lost 9 bases and J lost 0, with 13 bases in between. This CDR3 reads CASKDSASTDTQYF. The CDR3 bases are TGTGCCAGTAAGGACAGTGCTAGCACAGATACGCAGTATTTT.

The chain has TRBV25-1 and TRBJ2-2; D is undetermined. Germline V gives CDR1 MGHDK, CDR2 SYGVNS. The CDR3 is 14 amino acids. V shed 4 bases and J shed 0 bases, with 6 bases lying between them. CDR3 in DNA: TGTGCCAGCAGTGGCTTCTCGAACACCGGGGAGCTGTTTTTT. Translated: CASSGFSNTGELFF.

This chain connects TRBV9 to TRBJ2-2; D uncertain. Trimming took off 3 bases at V and 0 bases at J, with 9 bases between the two ends. Germline values: CDR1 SGDLS, CDR2 YYNGEE. This CDR3 has 15 residues. CDR3 protein: CASSATPTNTGELFF. In DNA, the CDR3 is TGTGCCAGCAGCGCGACGCCAACGAACACCGGGGAGCTGTTTTTT.

The rearrangement links TRBV4-3 to TRBJ2-3; 7 nucleotides line up with TRBD2. CDR1 and CDR2 from the germline V gene are LGHNA and YSLEER. V was pared by 3 bases and J by 0 bases, with 6 bases of the junction left unmatched. The CDR3 length is 16 residues. CDR3 loop: CASSQVGGVSTDTQYF. The CDR3 nucleotides are TGCGCCAGCAGCCAGGTTGGGGGGGTGAGCACAGATACGCAGTATTTT.

This clone appeared a few times. The genes are TRBV5-1 and TRBJ2-7; 7 bases agree with TRBD2. The CDR3 sequence is 13 residues long. Germline CDR1 SGHRS, CDR2 YFSETQ. Trimming took 7 bases from V and 2 from J; bases not matched to a gene: 6. CDR3: CASRGEGTYEQYF. The CDR3 coding sequence is TGCGCCAGCCGGGGGGAGGGGACCTACGAGCAGTACTTC.

The CDR3, as DNA: TGTGCCAGCAGCTTAGGGACAGGGGTCCCGGGGGAGCAGTACTTC. Amino acids: CASSLGTGVPGEQYF. This rearrangement joins TRBV7-2 to TRBJ2-7, with TRBD1 matching over 9 bases. This CDR3 region has 15 residues. The V and J ends lost 1 base and 7 bases, in that order; junction bases with no gene match: 8. Germline V gene data show CDR1 as SGHTA and CDR2 as FQGNSA.

V and J are TRBV27 and TRBJ2-2, with 10 bases that match TRBD2. CDR3 length: 16 residues. V lost 5 bases to trimming and J lost 5 bases; unmatched junction nucleotides: 8. Germline CDR1 reads MNHEY; CDR2 reads SMNVEV (reference sequence). In nucleotides, the CDR3 is TGTGCCAGCAGTGAGAATCCTAGCGGGAGTACCGGGGAGCTGTTTTTT. As protein: CASSENPSGSTGELFF.

This chain joins TRBV4-2 and TRBJ1-2, with D maybe TRBD1 (5 bases). The CDR3 extends over 14 amino acids. V gave up 4 bases and J gave up 4 bases, with 13 bases separating them. CDR1 LGHNA and CDR2 YNFKEQ come from the germline V gene. In DNA, the CDR3 is TGTGCCAGCAGCCGAGAAGGGGCTTTCTATGGCTACACCTTC. This gives the protein CASSREGAFYGYTF.

The chain has TRBV29-1 and TRBJ2-5; no clear D gene. V gave up 1 base and J gave up 4 bases, with 7 bases separating them. Germline lookup yields CDR1 SQVTM and CDR2 ANQGSEA. This CDR3 has 12 amino acids. For the CDR3, the DNA is TGCAGCGTTGAAGGGTTGGGAGAGACCCAGTACTTC. This gives the protein CSVEGLGETQYF.

This clone showed up just once. The CDR3 loop reads CASSLNPGQEQYF. DNA of the CDR3: TGTGCCAGCAGCTTAAATCCCGGACAAGAGCAGTACTTC. This rearrangement joins TRBV7-3 to TRBJ2-7; D possibly corresponds to TRBD1 (5 bases). There are 13 residues in the CDR3. The germline V gene has CDR1 SGHTA and CDR2 FQGTGA. The ends were cut back, 1 base at V and 7 bases at J, with 11 bases in the middle.